The T cell receptor beta chain under discussion was sequenced for a study of blood T cells in healthy people across ages. Regarding the study as a whole: The fall in TCR beta diversity per million T cells was roughly linear with age. Long-lived and aged donors differed, with more naive CD4+ cells and higher diversity in the long-lived.

For the second PCR, which ran for about 6 to 11 cycles, a sample-barcoded 5' primer and a J-beta primer mix were used. TCRdb re-called the 5' RACE reads with MiXCR, one entry per CDR3 protein. Of hundreds of thousands of distinct CDR3 sequences in the sample, approximately 53% are singletons; the top ten hold about a quarter. Germline V lookup: CDR1 LGHNA, CDR2 YNFKEQ. This CDR3 region has 21 residues. J gave up 2 bases and V 0 bases, and 18 bases lay outside the gene matches. This clonotype occurred once. The antigen is not known. The sequence was obtained from a man aged 40-50 years in good health. The material sequenced was blood. The chain links TRBV4-2 to TRBJ1-4; the match to TRBD1 covers 7 bases. CDR3 DNA: TGTGCCAGCAGCCAAGATCATCGGGCCAGGGGGTCTCGGGGGACTAATGAAAAACTGTTTTTT. It translates to CASSQDHRARGSRGTNEKLFF.